This T cell receptor beta chain was retrieved from a study of blood T cell repertoires in COVID-19. This CDR3 is 15 amino acids long. After removal of 4 bases from V and 0 bases from J, the junction contained 3 bases not matched to a gene. CDR1 is MNHEY and CDR2 is SVGAGI in the germline V gene. The data were produced by immunoSEQ multiplex PCR, yet TCRdb's version contains in-frame clones alone and is incomplete. This sample has approximately 440,000 clones; about 90% occur once, and the top ten carry roughly 0.66%. Participants, about 18 to 100 years old, spanned fewer than 25 US areas. What the recovered Cohort 3 donors had was two negative PCRs, clearance, or symptom resolution.

Sequencing was done on a sample of PBMCs or T cells enriched from blood (not recorded which). The chain uses TRBV6-5 and TRBJ2-1, with 7 bases lining up with TRBD2. This receptor was obtained from a man younger than 30 who had recovered from COVID-19. The CDR3 here is CASSWGGLSYNEQFF. The DNA of the CDR3 is TGTGCCAGCAGTTGGGGGGGACTCTCCTACAATGAGCAGTTCTTC.